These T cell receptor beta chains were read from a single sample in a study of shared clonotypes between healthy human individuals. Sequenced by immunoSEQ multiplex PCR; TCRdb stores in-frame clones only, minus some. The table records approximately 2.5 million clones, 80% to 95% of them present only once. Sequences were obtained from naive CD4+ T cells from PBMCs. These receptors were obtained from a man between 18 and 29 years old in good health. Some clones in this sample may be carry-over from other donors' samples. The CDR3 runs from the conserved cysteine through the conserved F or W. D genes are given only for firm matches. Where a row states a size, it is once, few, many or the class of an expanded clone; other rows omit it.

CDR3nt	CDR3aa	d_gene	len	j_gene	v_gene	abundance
TGTGCCAGCAGCTTAGCAGGTAGCGGGGCATCCTACAATGAGCAGTTCTTC	CASSLAGSGASYNEQFF	TRBD2	17	TRBJ2-1	TRBV7-2	-
TGTGCCAGTAGTAGGGTAGGGGCTACCTACGAGCAGTACTTC	CASSRVGATYEQYF	-	14	TRBJ2-7	TRBV19	once
TGTGCCAGTTCCATAAGCAATCAGCCCCAGCATTTT	CASSISNQPQHF	-	12	TRBJ1-5	TRBV19	few
TGTGCCAGTAGTACAAGGACAGGGCTGGATGAAAAACTGTTTTTT	CASSTRTGLDEKLFF	TRBD1	15	TRBJ1-4	TRBV19	-
TGTGCCACCAGCAGAATAAAGGACGGGCATGGCTACACCTTC	CATSRIKDGHGYTF	-	14	TRBJ1-2	TRBV15	-
TGTGCCAGCAGTTACTACAGGTTTGGCGACACTGAAGCTTTCTTT	CASSYYRFGDTEAFF	-	15	TRBJ1-1	TRBV6-5	-
TGTGCCAGCAGCTTTGGTCTCCGTAGCGGGTCCTACGAGCAGTACTTC	CASSFGLRSGSYEQYF	TRBD2	16	TRBJ2-7	TRBV13	-
TGCGCCAGCAGCCGCGGGACCCCGAGCTCCTACAATGAGCAGTTCTTC	CASSRGTPSSYNEQFF	-	16	TRBJ2-1	TRBV4-1	-
TGTGCCAGCAGCCCCGCCTTCCTAGCGGGAGGGTCCGGGGAGCTGTTTTTT	CASSPAFLAGGSGELFF	TRBD2	17	TRBJ2-2	TRBV7-9	-
TGTGCCAGCAAGGGGAACACTGAAGCTTTCTTT	CASKGNTEAFF	-	11	TRBJ1-1	TRBV25-1	-
TGTGCCTTTCGATTGAGCTCCTACAATGAGCAGTTCTTC	CAFRLSSYNEQFF	-	13	TRBJ2-1	TRBV18	-
TGTGCCATCAGTGAGTCGACAGGGTTCGCAAACTATGGCTACACCTTC	CAISESTGFANYGYTF	TRBD1	16	TRBJ1-2	TRBV10-3	-
TGCAGTGCCCACAACCAGGAGACCCAGTACTTC	CSAHNQETQYF	-	11	TRBJ2-5	TRBV20-1	-
TGCGCCAGCAGCCAAACGACAGGGAGGTTTAATGAGCAGTTCTTC	CASSQTTGRFNEQFF	-	15	TRBJ2-1	TRBV4-1	-
TGTGCCAGCAGGACCTATCTCCGACAGGGGCCAAACTATGGCTACACCTTC	CASRTYLRQGPNYGYTF	TRBD1	17	TRBJ1-2	TRBV27	-
TGTGCCAGCGGATCCCCCGCAGAGTCCTACTATGGCTACACCTTC	CASGSPAESYYGYTF	-	15	TRBJ1-2	TRBV7-9	-
TGTGCCAGCAGCCTGGGACTCGCAGTTCAATACACAGATACGCAGTATTTT	CASSLGLAVQYTDTQYF	-	17	TRBJ2-3	TRBV5-4	-
TGTGCCAGCAGCCAATTACAGGCTATTGGCACTGAAGCTTTCTTT	CASSQLQAIGTEAFF	-	15	TRBJ1-1	TRBV28	once
TGTGCCAGCCGGGACTCTGGGGCCAACGTCCTGACTTTC	CASRDSGANVLTF	-	13	TRBJ2-6	TRBV14	-
TGTGCCAGCAGCGTATCCGATGGGGCCCATCAGCCCCAGCATTTT	CASSVSDGAHQPQHF	-	15	TRBJ1-5	TRBV9	-
TGTGCCAGCACCATGGGACTAGCGGACTACGAGCAGTACTTC	CASTMGLADYEQYF	TRBD2	14	TRBJ2-7	TRBV28	-
TGTGCTAGTGGGGACGGACAGATGGGCGAGCAGTACTTC	CASGDGQMGEQYF	-	13	TRBJ2-7	TRBV12-5	-
TGCGCCAGCAGCTTGGTGGTGGGGGACACTGAAGCTTTCTTT	CASSLVVGDTEAFF	-	14	TRBJ1-1	TRBV5-1	-
TGTGCCAGCAGCGGAGAAAGCGGGCTAAGCTCCTACAATGAGCAGTTCTTC	CASSGESGLSSYNEQFF	-	17	TRBJ2-1	TRBV9	-
TGTGCCAGCAGCTCTGAGGGGGCGAGCAATCAGCCCCAGCATTTT	CASSSEGASNQPQHF	TRBD1	15	TRBJ1-5	TRBV9	-
TGTGCCAGCAGCATGTCGGACGGAGGGTGGGCTCCTCGCCACGAGCAGTACTTC	CASSMSDGGWAPRHEQYF	-	18	TRBJ2-7	TRBV21-1	-
TGTGCCAGCTCACCATCACCAGAAATCAACTATGGCTACACCTTC	CASSPSPEINYGYTF	-	15	TRBJ1-2	TRBV18	-
TGTGCCATCACTCCGTTTCTAGCAGATAACACCGGGGAGCTGTTTTTT	CAITPFLADNTGELFF	-	16	TRBJ2-2	TRBV10-3	-
TGTGCCATCAGTGAGCGACAGGGAACAGATACGCAGTATTTT	CAISERQGTDTQYF	TRBD1	14	TRBJ2-3	TRBV10-3	-
TGTGCCAGCATCGGCAGGGCCGCCTACGAGCAGTACTTC	CASIGRAAYEQYF	-	13	TRBJ2-7	TRBV28	-
TGTGCCAGCAGTCCCCAGGGGGACAGAGATCAGCCCCAGCATTTT	CASSPQGDRDQPQHF	TRBD1	15	TRBJ1-5	TRBV6-1	-
TGTGCCAGCAGCGTAACCGGGACAGCCAAATATGGCTACACCTTC	CASSVTGTAKYGYTF	TRBD1	15	TRBJ1-2	TRBV9	-